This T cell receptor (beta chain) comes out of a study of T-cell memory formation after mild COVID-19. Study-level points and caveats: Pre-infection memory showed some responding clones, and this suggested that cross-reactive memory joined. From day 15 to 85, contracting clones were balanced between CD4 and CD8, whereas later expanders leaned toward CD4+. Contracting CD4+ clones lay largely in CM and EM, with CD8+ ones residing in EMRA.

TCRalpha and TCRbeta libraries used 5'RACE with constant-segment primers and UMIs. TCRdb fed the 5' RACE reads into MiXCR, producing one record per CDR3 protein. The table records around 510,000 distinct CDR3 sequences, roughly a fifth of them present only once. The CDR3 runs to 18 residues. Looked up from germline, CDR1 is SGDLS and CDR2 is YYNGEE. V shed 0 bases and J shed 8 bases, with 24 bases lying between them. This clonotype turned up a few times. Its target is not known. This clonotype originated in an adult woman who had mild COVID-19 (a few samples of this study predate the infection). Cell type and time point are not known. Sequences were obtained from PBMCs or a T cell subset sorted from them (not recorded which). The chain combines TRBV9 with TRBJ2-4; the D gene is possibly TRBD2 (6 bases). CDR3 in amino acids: CASSVGPPVRPGGDIQYF. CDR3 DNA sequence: TGTGCCAGCAGCGTAGGACCCCCTGTTAGGCCCGGAGGGGACATTCAGTACTTC.